The clone carrying this TCR beta chain has at least ten counts. Its antigen remains unidentified. From germline, CDR1 is SGHTA and CDR2 FQGNSA. V was trimmed by 7 bases and J by 2 bases, leaving 23 bases between them. The CDR3 consists of 17 residues. This entry comes from a study of T cells in Graves' hyperthyroidism and ophthalmopathy. TCR beta CDR3 sequences were amplified from RNA transcripts. When the TCR CDR3 underwent first-round RT-PCR, the HTBI primer set was used. One entry per CDR3 protein, called by TCRdb with MiXCR from the multiplex PCR reads. There are about 590,000 distinct CDR3 sequences in the sample; 13% to 15% occur only once, and over 6% lies in the top ten. Study results and limitations: Blood held most thyroid clonotypes expanded above 0.001 frequency.

The chain uses TRBV7-2 and TRBJ1-2; possible D gene TRBD1, 5 bases. The specimen was blood. This receptor was identified in a young woman with Graves' ophthalmopathy. The CDR3 DNA is TGTGCCAGCACCCAGCCGGGACGGACACCTACCAACTATGGCTACACCTTC. Amino acid sequence: CASTQPGRTPTNYGYTF. The full variable domain, with the rest looked up from reference TRBV7-2 and TRBJ1-2, is GAGVSQSPSNKVTEKGKDVELRCDPISGHTALYWYRQSLGQGLEFLIYFQGNSAPDKSGLPSDRFSAERTGGSVSTLTIQRTQQEDSAVYLCASTQPGRTPTNYGYTFGSGTRLTVV.